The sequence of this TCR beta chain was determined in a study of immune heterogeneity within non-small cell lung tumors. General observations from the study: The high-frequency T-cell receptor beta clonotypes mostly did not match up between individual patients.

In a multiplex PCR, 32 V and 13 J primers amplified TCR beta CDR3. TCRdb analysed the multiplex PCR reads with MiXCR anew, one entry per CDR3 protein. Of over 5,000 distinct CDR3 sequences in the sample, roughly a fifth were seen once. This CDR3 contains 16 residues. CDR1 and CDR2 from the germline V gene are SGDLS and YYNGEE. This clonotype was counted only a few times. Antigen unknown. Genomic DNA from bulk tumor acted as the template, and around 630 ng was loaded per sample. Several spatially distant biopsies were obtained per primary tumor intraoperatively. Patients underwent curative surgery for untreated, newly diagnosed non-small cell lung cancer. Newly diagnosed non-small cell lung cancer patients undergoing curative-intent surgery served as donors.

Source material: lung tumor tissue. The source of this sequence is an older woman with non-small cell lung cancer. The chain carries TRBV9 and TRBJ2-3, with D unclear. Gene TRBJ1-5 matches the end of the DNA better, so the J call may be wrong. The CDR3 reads CASSPGLASSTDTQHF. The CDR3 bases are TGTGCCAGCAGCCCAGGTTTAGCGTCTAGCACAGATACGCAGCATTTT.